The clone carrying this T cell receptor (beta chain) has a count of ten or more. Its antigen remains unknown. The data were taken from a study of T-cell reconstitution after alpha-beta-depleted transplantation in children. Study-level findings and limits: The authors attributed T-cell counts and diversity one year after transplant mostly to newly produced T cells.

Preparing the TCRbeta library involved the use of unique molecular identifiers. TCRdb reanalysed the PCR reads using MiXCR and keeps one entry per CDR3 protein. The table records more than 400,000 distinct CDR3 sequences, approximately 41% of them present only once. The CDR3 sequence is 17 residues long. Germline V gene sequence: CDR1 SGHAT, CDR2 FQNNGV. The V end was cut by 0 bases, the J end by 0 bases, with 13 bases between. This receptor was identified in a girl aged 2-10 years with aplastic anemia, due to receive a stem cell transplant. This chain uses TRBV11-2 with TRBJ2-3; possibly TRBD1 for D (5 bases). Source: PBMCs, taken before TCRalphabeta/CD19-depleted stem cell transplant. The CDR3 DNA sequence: TGTGCCAGCAGCTTAGAAGGGGCCCTGTTGAGCACAGATACGCAGTATTTT. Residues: CASSLEGALLSTDTQYF.